The 10 T cell receptor beta chains below were found in one sample sequenced in a study of cytomegalovirus exposure and HLA in healthy donors. PCR involved 60 Vbeta and 13 Jbeta primers. The assay was immunoSEQ multiplex PCR, and TCRdb's table has in-frame clones only and misses some. The sample shows tens of thousands of clones, under 85% of them seen only once. The sequenced sample was PBMCs. These receptor sequences come from a middle-aged man in good health and CMV-seropositive.

The chain couples TRBV5-5 to TRBJ2-7, with 9 bases aligning to TRBD1. V lost 1 base, J lost 1 base, and 3 bases stayed unmatched. CDR3 size: 15 residues. Per the germline V gene, CDR1 is SGHKS and CDR2 is YYEKEE (reference sequence). The CDR3 coding sequence is TGTGCCAGCAGCTTGACAGGGGGCGGTTCCTACGAGCAGTACTTC. It encodes CASSLTGGGSYEQYF.

In regard to this clone: One junction end disagrees with the germline gene, perhaps due to a read error. The same CDR3 also results from other DNA sequences found in this sample. The CDR3 spells CPSSQGNQPQHF. In nucleotides, the CDR3 is TGTCCCAGCAGCCAGGGCAATCAGCCCCAGCATTTT. The chain carries TRBV7-9 and TRBJ1-5; unclear D gene. CDR1 is SEHNR, CDR2 FQNEAQ, per germline (reference sequence). CDR3 length equals 12 residues.

The chain joins TRBV27 to TRBJ2-7; 7 bases fit TRBD2. Germline trimming cut 3 bases from V and 1 base from J; bases unmatched to any gene: 6. Germline V gene data show CDR1 as MNHEY and CDR2 as SMNVEV (reference sequence). The CDR3 length is 15 residues. The CDR3 region is CASSFSPGGSYEQYF. In DNA, the CDR3 is TGTGCCAGCAGTTTTAGCCCGGGGGGTTCCTACGAGCAGTACTTC.

The V call is TRBV27, the J call TRBJ2-5, with 9 bases identical to TRBD1. The DNA matches TRBJ2-7 better at its end, which makes the J call doubtful. The CDR3 runs 15 residues. Germline V CDR1 and CDR2: MNHEY, SMNVEV (reference sequence). The CDR3 region is CASSPQQGAKYEQYF. In nucleotides, the CDR3 is TGTGCCAGCAGTCCTCAACAGGGGGCTAAGTACGAGCAGTACTTC.

This clone was seen a single time. The V and J genes are TRBV7-9 and TRBJ2-5, with TRBD2 identical over 7 bases. J was trimmed by 5 bases and V by 1 base; bases with no gene match: 10. Germline V gene sequence: CDR1 SEHNR, CDR2 FQNEAQ (reference sequence). CDR3 length equals 16 residues. The CDR3 reads CASSLEQGLMAETQYF. CDR3 coding DNA: TGTGCCAGCAGCTTAGAGCAGGGACTAATGGCGGAGACCCAGTACTTC.

This clone was seen once. Within the sample, other DNA sequences also encode this same CDR3. The V gene is TRBV7-3, the J gene TRBJ2-3; no firm D call. This CDR3 is 12 amino acids long. From germline, CDR1 is SGHTA and CDR2 FQGTGA. V lost 6 bases and J lost 0, with 4 bases in between. The CDR3 loop reads CASSRSTDTQYF. The CDR3 DNA sequence: TGTGCCAGCAGTCGTAGCACAGATACGCAGTATTTT.

This rearrangement joins TRBV2 to TRBJ1-2; the match to TRBD1 covers 7 bases. The CDR3 runs to 14 residues. The junction had 10 bases not matched to a gene; V was cut back by 4 bases and J by 8 bases. Germline-derived CDR1 and CDR2 are SNHLY and FYNNEI. CDR3 loop: CASSADRVGSGYTF. The CDR3 bases are TGTGCCAGCAGTGCCGACAGGGTGGGTTCCGGCTACACCTTC.

The rearrangement uses TRBV5-4 and TRBJ2-3; 9 bases align to TRBD2. V lost 1 base and J lost 4; bases outside the gene matches: 7. CDR3 length equals 16 residues. Germline CDR1 and CDR2: SGHNT and YYREEE (reference sequence). The CDR3: CASSLPPAGGADTQYF. The CDR3 DNA follows: TGTGCCAGCAGCTTGCCCCCAGCGGGAGGTGCAGATACGCAGTATTTT.

V and J are TRBV4-1 and TRBJ2-7, with TRBD1 matching over 10 bases. The germline gives CDR1 MGHRA, CDR2 YSYEKL. The CDR3 is 13 amino acids. With 4 bases clipped from V and 5 bases from J, the junction kept 2 bases outside the gene matches. The CDR3 nucleotides read TGCGCCAGCAGCCGGACAGGGGGACACGAGCAGTACTTC. As protein: CASSRTGGHEQYF.

The CDR3 here is CASSVADNRGLFF. The DNA for the CDR3 is TGTGCCAGCAGCGTGGCTGACAATAGAGGGCTGTTTTTT. The chain employs TRBV9 and TRBJ1-4; D ambiguous. Germline V gene sequence: CDR1 SGDLS, CDR2 YYNGEE. The V end was cut by 2 bases, the J end by 14 bases, with 16 bases between. The CDR3 runs 13 residues.